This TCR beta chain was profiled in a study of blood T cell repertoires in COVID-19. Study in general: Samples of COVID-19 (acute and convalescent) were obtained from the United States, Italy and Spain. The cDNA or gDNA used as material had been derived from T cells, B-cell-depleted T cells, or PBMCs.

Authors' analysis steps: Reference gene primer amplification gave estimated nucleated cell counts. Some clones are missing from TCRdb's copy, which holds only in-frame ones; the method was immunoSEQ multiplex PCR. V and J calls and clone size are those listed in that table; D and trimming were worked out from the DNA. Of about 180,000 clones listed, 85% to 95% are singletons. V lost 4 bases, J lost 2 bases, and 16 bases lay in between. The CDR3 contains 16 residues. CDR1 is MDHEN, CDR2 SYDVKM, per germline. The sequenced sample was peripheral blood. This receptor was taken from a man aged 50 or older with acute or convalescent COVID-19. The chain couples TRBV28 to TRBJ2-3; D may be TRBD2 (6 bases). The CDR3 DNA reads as TGTGCCAGCAGTTCCGGGGGTCTACCCGACACAGATACGCAGTATTTT. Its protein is CASSSGGLPDTDTQYF.